The 16 T cell receptor beta chains given below trace back to one sample, sequenced in a study of T-cell memory formation after mild COVID-19. TCRdb re-analysed the 5' RACE reads in MiXCR, keeping a single row per CDR3 protein. Of around 150,000 distinct CDR3 sequences detected, 25% to 40% appear once; the ten largest clones hold around 12%. Sequencing input: PBMCs or a T cell subset sorted from them (not recorded which). The origin of the receptors is an adult woman who had mild COVID-19 (a few samples of this study predate the infection). Cell type and time point are not known.

V gene TRBV5-1 combines with J gene TRBJ2-1, with TRBD2 matching over 15 bases. The V gene's germline CDR1 is SGHRS and CDR2 YFSETQ. V shed 2 bases, J shed 5 bases, and the junction held 5 bases outside the gene matches. CDR3 length: 17 residues. In nucleotides, the CDR3 is TGCGCCAGCAGCTTCGGGACTAGCGGGGGGCCCCACAATGAGCAGTTCTTC. Translating gives CASSFGTSGGPHNEQFF.

Here the CDR3 reads CASSSVDKPYGYTF. The DNA of the CDR3 is TGTGCCAGCAGCTCGGTGGACAAACCCTATGGCTACACCTTC. This chain uses TRBV7-9 with TRBJ1-2; a weak D match, TRBD1 (5 bases). The V end lost 4 bases, the J end lost 4 bases, and 13 bases lay between the germline ends. Per germline, CDR1 SEHNR and CDR2 FQNEAQ (reference sequence). The CDR3 length is 14 residues.

V is TRBV11-2 and J is TRBJ2-6; TRBD1 matches 7 bases. The CDR3 has 15 residues. V shed 5 bases, J shed 2 bases, and the junction held 3 bases outside the gene matches. CDR1 and CDR2 from the germline V gene are SGHAT and FQNNGV. The CDR3 DNA is TGTGCCAGCAGCACTGGACAGGCTGGGGCCAACGTCCTGACTTTC. This translates into CASSTGQAGANVLTF.

This sequence joins TRBV12-3 or TRBV12-4 and TRBJ1-4, with D tentatively TRBD1 (5 bases). V was trimmed by 5 bases and J by 4 bases, leaving 11 bases between them. The CDR3 is made up of 14 amino acids. The CDR3 is CASSLEGNNEKLFF. The CDR3 nucleotides are TGTGCCAGCAGTCTCGAGGGGAATAATGAAAAACTGTTTTTT.

This clonotype was counted many times. This rearrangement joins TRBV6-4 to TRBJ2-3, with D tentatively TRBD2 (6 bases). Germline lookup yields CDR1 MRHNA and CDR2 SNTAGT. V lost 5 bases to trimming and J lost 1 base, with 13 bases between them. The CDR3 covers 15 residues. The CDR3 spells CASSLSSGGTDTQYF. The CDR3 DNA follows: TGTGCCAGCAGTCTATCATCGGGGGGCACAGATACGCAGTATTTT.

The chain is built from TRBV24-1 and TRBJ2-1; 13 nucleotides agree with TRBD2. V gave up 4 bases and J gave up 6 bases; unmatched junction bases: 2. The CDR3 consists of 15 residues. Germline lookup yields CDR1 KGHDR and CDR2 SFDVKD. The CDR3 spells CATSERLAGGNEQFF. CDR3 coding DNA: TGTGCCACCAGTGAACGACTAGCGGGAGGCAATGAGCAGTTCTTC.

Only a few counts were recorded for this clonotype. The chain links TRBV4-2 to TRBJ2-5; D may be TRBD2 (5 bases). CDR3 length: 14 residues. Germline V gene lookup returns CDR1 LGHNA and CDR2 YNFKEQ. The V end lost 1 base, the J end lost 5 bases, and 11 bases lay between the germline ends. DNA for the CDR3: TGTGCCAGCAGCCAAGGAGAGGGCGGGGAGACCCAGTACTTC. This translates into CASSQGEGGETQYF.

This rearrangement joins TRBV18 to TRBJ1-2; 8 positions match TRBD1. The V segment lost 1 base and the J segment 6 bases; nucleotides outside the gene matches: 7. CDR3 length: 15 amino acids. In germline, CDR1 is KGHSH, CDR2 LQKENI. The DNA of the CDR3 is TGTGCCAGCTCACCACGGACAGGGTTTCAGGATGGCTACACCTTC. Amino acids: CASSPRTGFQDGYTF.

This clonotype was counted a single time. The gene calls are TRBV18 and TRBJ1-5; no clear D gene. Germline V gives CDR1 KGHSH, CDR2 LQKENI. Trimming removed 2 bases from V and 3 bases from J, with 8 bases in between. The CDR3 covers 14 residues. CDR3 sequence: CASSPASINQPQHF. CDR3 coding DNA: TGTGCCAGCTCACCAGCGAGTATCAATCAGCCCCAGCATTTT.

This clonotype has just a few counts. This rearrangement joins TRBV24-1 to TRBJ2-6, with unresolved D. Germline CDR1 and CDR2: KGHDR and SFDVKD. There are 15 residues in the CDR3. V was clipped by 3 bases and J by 0 bases, with 5 bases between them. The CDR3 sequence is CATSDTRSGANVLTF. The CDR3 DNA follows: TGTGCCACCAGTGATACCCGCTCTGGGGCCAACGTCCTGACTTTC.

This clonotype has more than one count but fewer than ten. The J gene is TRBJ1-5, the V gene TRBV20-1; D is unresolved. The germline CDR1 and CDR2 sequences are DFQATT and SNEGSKA (reference sequence). With 6 bases removed from V and 4 bases from J, the gap between germline ends came to 16 bases. This CDR3 has 14 residues. The CDR3, as DNA: TGCAGTGCGCGTGACGGTTTTCGAAATCAGCCCCAGCATTTT. This sequence encodes CSARDGFRNQPQHF.

This chain links TRBV19 with TRBJ1-5; 9 bases align to TRBD1. This CDR3 has 18 residues. The V gene end was trimmed by 4 bases and the J gene end by 3 bases; junction bases not matched to a gene: 13. Per germline, CDR1 LNHDA and CDR2 SQIVND (reference sequence). Written as DNA, the CDR3 is TGTGCCAGTAGTACACGGACAGGGGAGGTTGGGCTCAATCAGCCCCAGCATTTT. It yields the protein CASSTRTGEVGLNQPQHF.

The V call is TRBV5-1, the J call TRBJ1-2; 9 nucleotides align to TRBD1. V trimming: 2 bases; J trimming: 6 bases; junction bases outside the gene matches: 11. The CDR3 covers 16 residues. Germline V gene sequence: CDR1 SGHRS, CDR2 YFSETQ. The CDR3 here is CASSLNTGGAVHGYTF. The DNA for the CDR3 is TGCGCCAGCAGCTTAAACACAGGGGGCGCGGTACATGGCTACACCTTC.

The chain has TRBV6-2 or TRBV6-3 and TRBJ2-2; 8 positions agree with TRBD2. Germline V gene data show CDR1 as MNHEY and CDR2 as SVGEGT. V shed 8 bases, J shed 5 bases, and the junction held 4 bases outside the gene matches. CDR3 length equals 13 residues. The CDR3 here is CASVAGLTGELFF. CDR3 DNA sequence: TGTGCCAGCGTAGCGGGATTGACCGGGGAGCTGTTTTTT.

The table lists this clonotype with a few counts. This sequence joins TRBV7-9 and TRBJ1-6; D remains unclear. Germline CDR1 reads SEHNR; CDR2 reads FQNEAQ (reference sequence). V lost 1 base, J lost 14 bases, and 21 bases lay in between. The CDR3 sequence is 16 residues long. The CDR3 protein is CASSLDAGPPVWTLHF. CDR3 nucleotides: TGTGCCAGCAGCTTAGATGCAGGCCCCCCGGTGTGGACCCTCCACTTT.

The chain couples TRBV12-3 or TRBV12-4 to TRBJ2-1; D gene unclear. This CDR3 spans 12 amino acids. V lost 3 bases and J lost 4, with 4 bases in between. CDR3 nucleotide sequence: TGTGCCAGCAGTTTCCTTTACAATGAGCAGTTCTTC. Its translation is CASSFLYNEQFF.